This TCR beta chain was obtained from a study of somatic mutations in cytotoxic T cells in rheumatoid arthritis. In the authors' workflow: Patient-derived CD8+ clones with a size above 1% showed rare matches to published virus-specific TCRB sequences. Profiling relied on immunoSEQ multiplex PCR, and the TCRdb table lists in-frame clones only, not all of them. Clonal size and the V and J genes are those of that table, whereas D and trimming came from the DNA. This sample has some 18,000 clones, with more than 80% found just once. This CDR3 contains 18 residues. The ends lost 4 bases at V and 9 bases at J; junction bases unmatched: 12. Per the germline V gene, CDR1 is SEHNR and CDR2 is FQNEAQ (reference sequence). This clone has a handful of counts. Antigen specificity is unknown. Study outcomes and limitations: Rheumatoid arthritis patients were compared with age-matched healthy controls, and their CD8+ T-cell clonality did not differ significantly.

Magnetic beads with positive selection isolated CD4+ and CD8+ fractions, whose purity was verified by flow cytometry. This TCR was sampled from an adult with rheumatoid arthritis. This chain connects TRBV7-9 to TRBJ2-1; 16 bases align to TRBD2. What was sequenced was CD8+ T cells sorted from blood. The CDR3 bases are TGTGCCAGCAGCTCAACGGGACTAGCGGGAGGGCCCGGGGGTGAGCAGTTCTTC. It codes for CASSSTGLAGGPGGEQFF.